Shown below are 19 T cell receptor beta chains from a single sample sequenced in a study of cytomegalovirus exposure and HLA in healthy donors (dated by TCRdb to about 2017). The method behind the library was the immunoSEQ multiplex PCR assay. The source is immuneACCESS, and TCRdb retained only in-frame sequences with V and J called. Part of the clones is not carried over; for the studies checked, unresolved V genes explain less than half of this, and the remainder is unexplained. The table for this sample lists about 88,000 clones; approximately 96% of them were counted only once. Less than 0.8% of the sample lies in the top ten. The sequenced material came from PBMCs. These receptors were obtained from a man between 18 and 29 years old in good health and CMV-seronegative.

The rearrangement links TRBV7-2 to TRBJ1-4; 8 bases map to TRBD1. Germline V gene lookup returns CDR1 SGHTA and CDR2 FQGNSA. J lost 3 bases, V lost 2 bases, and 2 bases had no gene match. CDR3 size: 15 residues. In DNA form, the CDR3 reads TGTGCCAGCAGCTTATCACAGGGGGCTAATGAAAAACTGTTTTTT. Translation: CASSLSQGANEKLFF.

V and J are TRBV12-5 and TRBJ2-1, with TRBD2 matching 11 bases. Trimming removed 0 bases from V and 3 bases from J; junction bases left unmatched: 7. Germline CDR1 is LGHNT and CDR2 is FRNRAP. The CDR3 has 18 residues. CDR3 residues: CASGLVSETSGIYNEQFF. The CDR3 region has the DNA TGTGCTAGTGGTTTGGTATCGGAGACTAGCGGGATCTACAATGAGCAGTTCTTC.

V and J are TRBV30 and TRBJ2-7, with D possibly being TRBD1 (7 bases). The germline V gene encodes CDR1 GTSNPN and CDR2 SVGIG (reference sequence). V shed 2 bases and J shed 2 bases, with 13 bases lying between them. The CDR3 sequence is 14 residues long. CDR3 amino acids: CAWSPGGSPYEQYF. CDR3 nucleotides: TGTGCCTGGAGTCCAGGGGGGAGCCCCTACGAGCAGTACTTC.

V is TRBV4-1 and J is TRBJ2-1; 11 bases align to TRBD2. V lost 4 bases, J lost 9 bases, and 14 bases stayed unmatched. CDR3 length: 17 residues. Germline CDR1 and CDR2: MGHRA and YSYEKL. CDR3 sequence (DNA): TGCGCCAGCAGCCTAAAGGTAGTACTAGCGGGAGTTGCTGAGCAGTTCTTC. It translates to CASSLKVVLAGVAEQFF.

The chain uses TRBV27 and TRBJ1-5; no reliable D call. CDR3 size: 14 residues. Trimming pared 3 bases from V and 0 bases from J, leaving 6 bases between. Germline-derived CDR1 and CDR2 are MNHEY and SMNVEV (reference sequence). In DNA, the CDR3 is TGTGCCAGCAGTTTGTCGTATAGCAATCAGCCCCAGCATTTT. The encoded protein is CASSLSYSNQPQHF.

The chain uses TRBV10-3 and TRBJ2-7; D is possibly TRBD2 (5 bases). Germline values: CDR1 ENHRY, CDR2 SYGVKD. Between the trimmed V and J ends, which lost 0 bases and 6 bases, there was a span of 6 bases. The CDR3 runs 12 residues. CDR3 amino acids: CAISESGSEQYF. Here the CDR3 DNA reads TGTGCCATCAGTGAGTCGGGGAGCGAGCAGTACTTC.

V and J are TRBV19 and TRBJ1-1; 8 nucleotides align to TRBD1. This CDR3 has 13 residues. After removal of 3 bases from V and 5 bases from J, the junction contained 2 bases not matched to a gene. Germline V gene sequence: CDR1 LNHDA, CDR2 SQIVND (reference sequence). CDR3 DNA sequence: TGTGCCAGTAGTATCCACAGGGGGACTGAAGCTTTCTTT. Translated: CASSIHRGTEAFF.

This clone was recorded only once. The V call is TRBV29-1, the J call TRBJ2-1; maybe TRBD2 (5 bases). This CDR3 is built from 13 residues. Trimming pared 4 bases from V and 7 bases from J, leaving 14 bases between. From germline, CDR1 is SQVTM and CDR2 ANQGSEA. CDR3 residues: CSVVGLASNEQFF. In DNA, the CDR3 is TGCAGCGTTGTAGGTCTAGCTTCGAATGAGCAGTTCTTC.

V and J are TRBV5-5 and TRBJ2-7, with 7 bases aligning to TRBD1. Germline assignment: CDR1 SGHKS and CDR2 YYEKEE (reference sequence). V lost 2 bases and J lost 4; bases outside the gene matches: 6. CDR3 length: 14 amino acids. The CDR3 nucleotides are TGTGCCAGCAGCTTCGGACAGGTGGAGTACGAGCAGTACGTC. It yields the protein CASSFGQVEYEQYV.

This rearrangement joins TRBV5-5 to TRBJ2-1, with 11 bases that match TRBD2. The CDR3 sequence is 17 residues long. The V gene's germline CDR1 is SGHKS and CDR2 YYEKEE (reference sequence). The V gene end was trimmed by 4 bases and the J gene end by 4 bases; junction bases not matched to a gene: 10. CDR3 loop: CASSRIAGGLGYNEQFF. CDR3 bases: TGTGCCAGCAGCCGAATAGCGGGAGGGTTAGGGTACAATGAGCAGTTCTTC.

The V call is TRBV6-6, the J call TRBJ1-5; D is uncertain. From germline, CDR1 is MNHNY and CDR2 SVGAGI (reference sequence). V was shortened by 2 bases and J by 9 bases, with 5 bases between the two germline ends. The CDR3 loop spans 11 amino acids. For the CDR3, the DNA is TGTGCCAGCAGTTACCCCGGGCCCCAGCATTTT. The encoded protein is CASSYPGPQHF.

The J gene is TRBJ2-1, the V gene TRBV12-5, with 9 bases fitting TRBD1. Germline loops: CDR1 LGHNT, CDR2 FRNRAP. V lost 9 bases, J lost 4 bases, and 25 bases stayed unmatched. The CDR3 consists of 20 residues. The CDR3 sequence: CASRGRDRVRTLTPYNEQFF. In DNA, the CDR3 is TGTGCTAGCAGAGGCCGGGACAGGGTTAGGACTCTCACGCCTTACAATGAGCAGTTCTTC.

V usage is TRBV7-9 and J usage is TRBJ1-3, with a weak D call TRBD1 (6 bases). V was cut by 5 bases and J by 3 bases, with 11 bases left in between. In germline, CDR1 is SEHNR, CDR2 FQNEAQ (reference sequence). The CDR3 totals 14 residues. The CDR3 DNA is TGTGCCAGCAGCAATGGACAGAGTGGAAACACCATATATTTT. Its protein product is CASSNGQSGNTIYF.

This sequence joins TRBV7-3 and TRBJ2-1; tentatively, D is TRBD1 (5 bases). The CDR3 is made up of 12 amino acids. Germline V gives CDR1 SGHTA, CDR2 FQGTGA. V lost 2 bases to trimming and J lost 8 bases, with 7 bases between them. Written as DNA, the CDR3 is TGTGCCAGCAGCTTAGGACACGATGAGCAGTTCTTC. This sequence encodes CASSLGHDEQFF.

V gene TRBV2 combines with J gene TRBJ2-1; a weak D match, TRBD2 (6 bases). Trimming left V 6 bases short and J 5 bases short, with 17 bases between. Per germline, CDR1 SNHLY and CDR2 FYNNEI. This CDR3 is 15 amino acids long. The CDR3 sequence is CASRLIAAVDNEQFF. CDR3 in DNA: TGTGCCAGCAGACTAATAGCGGCAGTCGACAATGAGCAGTTCTTC.

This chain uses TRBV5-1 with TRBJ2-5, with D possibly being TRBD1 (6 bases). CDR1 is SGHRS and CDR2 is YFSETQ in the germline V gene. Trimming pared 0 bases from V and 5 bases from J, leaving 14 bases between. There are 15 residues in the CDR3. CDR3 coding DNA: TGCGCCAGCAGCTTGGTGGGGGCGCGAGATGAGACCCAGTACTTC. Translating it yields CASSLVGARDETQYF.

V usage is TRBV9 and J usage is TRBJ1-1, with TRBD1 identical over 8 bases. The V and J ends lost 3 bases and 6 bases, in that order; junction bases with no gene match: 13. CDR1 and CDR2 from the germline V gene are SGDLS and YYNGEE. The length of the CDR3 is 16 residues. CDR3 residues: CASSGQGPGTNAEAFF. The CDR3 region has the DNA TGTGCCAGCAGCGGACAGGGGCCAGGAACAAACGCTGAAGCTTTCTTT.

CDR3 DNA sequence: TGTGCCAGCAGTTCTCCTCAGGCTAAGAATGAGCAGTTCTTC. Its translation is CASSSPQAKNEQFF. This chain joins TRBV27 and TRBJ2-1; no clear D gene. Trimming took off 4 bases at V and 7 bases at J, with 14 bases between the two ends. From germline, CDR1 is MNHEY and CDR2 SMNVEV (reference sequence). CDR3 size: 14 residues.

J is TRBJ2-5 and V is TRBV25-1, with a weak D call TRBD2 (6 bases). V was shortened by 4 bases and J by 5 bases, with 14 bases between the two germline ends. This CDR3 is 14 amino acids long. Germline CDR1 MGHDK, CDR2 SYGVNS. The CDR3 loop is CASSGRLVKETQYF. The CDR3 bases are TGTGCCAGCAGTGGGAGACTAGTTAAGGAGACCCAGTACTTC.